These T cell receptor beta chains were read from a single sample in a study of CD8+CD57+ T cells in acquired aplastic anemia. In TCRdb, the reads were re-called with MiXCR into one record per CDR3 protein. The table records 100,000 to 150,000 distinct CDR3 sequences, approximately 36% of them present only once. The specimen was sorted CD4+, CD8+, or CD8+CD57+ T cells (not recorded which) from PBMCs. These receptors were obtained from a human donor with aplastic anemia. CDR3s include the opening cysteine and the closing phenylalanine or tryptophan. The D gene is left open where the match is weak. Part of the rows lack a size; the others show once, few, many or a class for expanded clones.

TRBD2 | TRBJ2-3 | NA | TRBV10-3 | 14 | CAAALAGGQDTQYF | TGTGCCGCCGCCCTAGCGGGGGGGCAAGATACGCAGTATTTT
NA | TRBJ2-1 | once | TRBV5-1 | 16 | CASSLVGQVRANEQFF | TGCGCCAGCAGCTTGGTGGGTCAAGTTAGGGCCAATGAGCAGTTCTTC
NA | TRBJ2-7 | NA | TRBV7-3 | 14 | CASSSPIQSYEQYF | TGTGCCAGCAGTTCACCAATACAGAGCTACGAGCAGTACTTC
TRBD1 | TRBJ1-2 | NA | TRBV29-1 | 11 | CSGQANYGYTF | TGCAGTGGACAGGCTAACTATGGCTACACCTTC
NA | TRBJ2-7 | NA | TRBV19 | 17 | CASSMGAGVPGKYEQYF | TGTGCCAGTAGTATGGGGGCAGGGGTCCCCGGAAAATACGAGCAGTACTTC
NA | TRBJ1-2 | NA | TRBV5-6 | 15 | CASTIGGGGYEGYTF | TGTGCCAGCACCATTGGGGGGGGAGGCTATGAAGGCTACACCTTC
TRBD1 | TRBJ1-2 | many | TRBV19 | 13 | CASHSGTDYGYTF | TGTGCCAGTCATTCCGGGACAGACTATGGCTACACCTTC
NA | TRBJ1-1 | many | TRBV3-1 | 13 | CASALAGNTEAFF | TGTGCCAGCGCCCTCGCCGGGAACACTGAAGCTTTCTTT
TRBD2 | TRBJ2-3 | NA | TRBV10-3 | 18 | CAISESFPSGGLVDTQYF | TGTGCCATCAGTGAGTCGTTTCCTAGCGGGGGGCTGGTAGATACGCAGTATTTT
TRBD1 | TRBJ2-2 | many | TRBV10-3 | 14 | CAISETGGTGELFF | TGTGCCATCAGTGAAACAGGGGGTACCGGGGAGCTGTTTTTT
NA | TRBJ1-2 | many | TRBV12-3/TRBV12-4 | 17 | CASSLGGSGTHNYGYTF | TGTGCCAGCAGTTTGGGCGGATCCGGCACTCATAACTATGGCTACACCTTC
NA | TRBJ1-4 | many | TRBV7-9 | 15 | CASSLGRGVNEKLFF | TGTGCCAGCAGCTTAGGCCGGGGCGTAAATGAAAAACTGTTTTTT
NA | TRBJ1-5 | many | TRBV7-2 | 13 | CASSGPDNQPQHF | TGTGCCAGCAGCGGGCCAGACAATCAGCCCCAGCATTTT
NA | TRBJ1-6 | NA | TRBV15 | 15 | CATSRDPEVNSPLHF | TGTGCCACCAGCAGAGACCCGGAGGTCAATTCACCCCTCCACTTT
NA | TRBJ1-6 | NA | TRBV2 | 13 | CASSEAPFPPLHF | TGTGCCAGCAGTGAAGCGCCCTTCCCCCCCCTCCACTTT
NA | TRBJ2-5 | NA | TRBV24-1 | 16 | CATSGTQGISQETQYF | TGTGCCACCAGTGGTACCCAGGGGATAAGCCAAGAGACCCAGTACTTC
TRBD1 | TRBJ1-2 | NA | TRBV29-1 | 11 | CSAPGGIGYTF | TGCAGCGCCCCAGGGGGGATTGGCTACACCTTC
NA | TRBJ1-2 | many | TRBV29-1 | 11 | CSALASGGYTF | TGCAGCGCCTTGGCCTCCGGAGGCTACACCTTC
NA | TRBJ1-6 | medium-sized | TRBV24-1 | 13 | CATSGGNGSPLHF | TGTGCCACCAGTGGGGGTAATGGTTCACCCCTCCACTTT
NA | TRBJ1-3 | NA | TRBV20-1 | 16 | CSALGWGFFAGNTIYF | TGCAGTGCTCTAGGGTGGGGGTTCTTCGCTGGAAACACCATATATTTT
TRBD2 | TRBJ2-5 | NA | TRBV12-3/TRBV12-4 | 16 | CASSEGLAGGFETQYF | TGTGCCAGCAGTGAGGGACTAGCGGGGGGGTTTGAGACCCAGTACTTC
NA | TRBJ1-1 | NA | TRBV20-1 | 12 | CSARLADTEAFF | TGCAGTGCTAGACTAGCGGACACTGAAGCTTTCTTT
NA | TRBJ1-1 | many | TRBV11-3 | 13 | CASSLEAYTEAFF | TGTGCCAGCAGCTTAGAGGCATACACTGAAGCTTTCTTT
NA | TRBJ1-2 | many | TRBV3-1 | 12 | CASSLRGYGYTF | TGTGCCAGCAGCCTCCGGGGATATGGCTACACCTTC
NA | TRBJ1-2 | many | TRBV7-2 | 15 | CASSLGRSFNYGYTF | TGTGCCAGCAGCCTGGGACGGTCTTTTAACTATGGCTACACCTTC
NA | TRBJ2-7 | few | TRBV18 | 16 | CASSPWGNRASLEQYF | TGTGCCAGCTCACCATGGGGGAACAGGGCCTCCTTGGAGCAGTACTTC
TRBD1 | TRBJ1-2 | many | TRBV7-2 | 13 | CASSLGQKYGYTF | TGTGCCAGCAGCTTGGGACAGAAATATGGCTACACCTTC
NA | TRBJ1-3 | many | TRBV9 | 15 | CASSVRGDVGNTIYF | TGTGCCAGCAGCGTTAGAGGGGATGTTGGAAACACCATATATTTT
TRBD2 | TRBJ2-5 | NA | TRBV10-3 | 16 | CAISLGLAGYQETQYF | TGTGCCATCAGTCTTGGACTAGCGGGGTACCAAGAGACCCAGTACTTC
TRBD2 | TRBJ2-1 | NA | TRBV19 | 15 | CASSITSGSRGEQFF | TGTGCCAGTAGTATAACTAGCGGGAGTAGAGGGGAGCAGTTCTTC
NA | TRBJ2-5 | many | TRBV5-5 | 14 | CASSPGVRQETQYF | TGTGCCAGCAGCCCAGGGGTCAGGCAAGAGACCCAGTACTTC
NA | TRBJ2-3 | many | TRBV20-1 | 12 | CSARQVQDTQYF | TGCAGTGCTAGGCAGGTGCAAGATACGCAGTATTTT